A single sample is the source of the 18 T cell receptor beta chains below, sequenced in a study of T-cell memory formation after mild COVID-19. Using its own MiXCR run on the 5' RACE reads, TCRdb lists one record per CDR3 protein. The table shows approximately 480,000 distinct CDR3 sequences, with 18% occurring only once. What was sequenced was PBMCs or a T cell subset sorted from them (not recorded which). The receptors shown here come from an adult woman who had mild COVID-19 (a few samples of this study predate the infection). Cell type and time point are not known.

This clonotype was seen a handful of times. V usage is TRBV19 and J usage is TRBJ2-7, with 11 bases identical to TRBD2. The CDR3 length is 16 residues. Germline V gene sequence: CDR1 LNHDA, CDR2 SQIVND (reference sequence). Trimming removed 5 bases from V and 4 bases from J; junction bases left unmatched: 10. CDR3 sequence reads: CASSPRPGLAEYEQYF. CDR3 nucleotides: TGTGCCAGTAGTCCCCGCCCGGGACTAGCGGAATACGAGCAGTACTTC.

This clonotype was detected only a few times. V and J are TRBV5-1 and TRBJ2-1; TRBD1 matches 11 bases. The CDR3 totals 15 residues. V was clipped by 0 bases and J by 7 bases; unmatched bases: 3. The germline V gene encodes CDR1 SGHRS and CDR2 YFSETQ. CDR3 sequence reads: CASSLGTGGENEQFF. CDR3 nucleotides: TGCGCCAGCAGCTTGGGGACAGGGGGCGAGAATGAGCAGTTCTTC.

This clonotype has only one observation. A much larger clone is a single base away; this may be a read error. The gene calls are TRBV10-2 and TRBJ2-1; D is uncertain. V was pared by 2 bases and J by 9 bases, with 8 bases between. Germline lookup yields CDR1 WSHSY and CDR2 SAAADI. This CDR3 region has 12 residues. CDR3 DNA sequence: TGCGCCAGCAGTGAGCTCAACACTGAGCAGTTCTTC. It codes for CASSELNTEQFF.

J is TRBJ1-1 and V is TRBV7-2, with TRBD1 as a possible D gene (5 bases). V shed 2 bases and J shed 4 bases, with 14 bases lying between them. The CDR3 length is 15 residues. Germline CDR1 reads SGHTA; CDR2 reads FQGNSA. The CDR3 region is CASSLMAGTSTEAFF. Written as DNA, the CDR3 is TGTGCCAGCAGCTTAATGGCTGGGACTTCCACTGAAGCTTTCTTT.

The gene calls are TRBV7-9 and TRBJ2-3; 13 bases map to TRBD2. The CDR3 covers 17 residues. Germline assignment: CDR1 SEHNR and CDR2 FQNEAQ (reference sequence). J gave up 3 bases and V 4 bases, and 7 bases lay outside the gene matches. This CDR3 reads CASSSWGLAGPTDTQYF. The CDR3, as DNA: TGTGCCAGCAGCTCATGGGGACTAGCGGGACCTACAGATACGCAGTATTTT.

V is TRBV24-1 and J is TRBJ2-1; 7 bases match TRBD2. After removal of 4 bases from V and 12 bases from J, the junction contained 5 bases not matched to a gene. Germline V CDR1 and CDR2: KGHDR, SFDVKD. CDR3 size: 12 residues. The CDR3 protein is CATSDVAGGQFF. In nucleotides, the CDR3 is TGTGCCACCAGTGACGTAGCGGGTGGGCAGTTCTTC.

This clonotype has at least ten counts. This rearrangement joins TRBV20-1 to TRBJ1-1, with TRBD1 matching 7 bases. CDR3 size: 16 residues. J lost 6 bases, V lost 6 bases, and 19 bases had no gene match. Germline V lookup: CDR1 DFQATT, CDR2 SNEGSKA (reference sequence). CDR3 in amino acids: CSARLQGRRSTAEAFF. The CDR3 nucleotides are TGCAGTGCAAGATTACAGGGGAGGCGTAGTACCGCTGAAGCTTTCTTT.

This clonotype has only a few counts. This chain uses TRBV29-1 with TRBJ2-1; 10 bases match TRBD2. The CDR3 totals 17 residues. Unmatched junction bases numbered 15, after V lost 6 bases and J lost 4 bases. Germline V gives CDR1 SQVTM, CDR2 ANQGSEA. The CDR3 is CSVQIGLAGGLYNEQFF. DNA of the CDR3: TGCAGCGTCCAAATAGGGTTAGCGGGGGGACTATACAATGAGCAGTTCTTC.

This clonotype was counted only a few times. V gene TRBV2 combines with J gene TRBJ2-7; TRBD1 might be the D (5 bases). The CDR3 length is 15 residues. Trimming shortened V by 5 bases and J by 0 bases, and 14 bases separated the two germline ends. Germline-derived CDR1 and CDR2 are SNHLY and FYNNEI. The DNA for the CDR3 is TGTGCCAGCAGTTGGGCCAGGGCTTCCTCCTACGAGCAGTACTTC. Translation: CASSWARASSYEQYF. The full variable domain, rest sourced from reference TRBV2 and TRBJ2-7, is EPEVTQTPSHQVTQMGQEVILRCVPISNHLYFYWYRQILGQKVEFLVSFYNNEISEKSEIFDDQFSVERPDGSNFTLKIRSTKLEDSAMYFCASSWARASSYEQYFGPGTRLTVT.

The gene calls are TRBV10-3 and TRBJ1-1; D possibly corresponds to TRBD1 (5 bases). CDR3 length equals 14 residues. V lost 4 bases and J 0 bases, leaving 9 bases between the germline ends. Germline V gene lookup returns CDR1 ENHRY and CDR2 SYGVKD. CDR3 DNA: TGTGCCATCAGTGGTCAGGGTTTGAACACTGAAGCTTTCTTT. Translated: CAISGQGLNTEAFF.

The rearrangement uses TRBV5-1 and TRBJ2-1; D gene uncertain. Deletions cut 3 bases from V and 8 bases from J, with 15 bases between. CDR1 and CDR2 from the germline V gene are SGHRS and YFSETQ. This CDR3 has 14 residues. The CDR3 DNA reads as TGCGCCAGCAGCTCCGATCTTATGTCGCATGAGCAGTTCTTC. Its protein product is CASSSDLMSHEQFF.

The chain joins TRBV20-1 to TRBJ2-3; 11 bases match TRBD2. Germline CDR1 and CDR2: DFQATT and SNEGSKA (reference sequence). The V gene end was trimmed by 5 bases and the J gene end by 0 bases; junction bases not matched to a gene: 10. This CDR3 is 17 amino acids long. The CDR3 spells CSASSGTSGTSTDTQYF. CDR3 bases: TGCAGTGCTTCCTCCGGGACTAGCGGAACTAGCACAGATACGCAGTATTTT.

This clonotype was found many times. The chain couples TRBV7-8 to TRBJ2-6; the D is unclear. V lost 3 bases to trimming and J lost 2 bases, with 11 bases between them. Germline V gene lookup returns CDR1 SGHVS and CDR2 FQNEAQ. The CDR3 has 16 residues. CDR3 region: CASSLGRLTGANVLTF. CDR3 coding DNA: TGTGCCAGCAGCTTGGGCAGGCTGACTGGGGCCAACGTCCTGACTTTC.

This clonotype was counted between two and nine times. The J gene is TRBJ2-5, the V gene TRBV3-1, with D possibly matching TRBD1 (6 bases). CDR1 LGHDT and CDR2 YNNKEL come from the germline V gene (reference sequence). Trimming removed 9 bases at V and 2 bases at J, with 13 bases between. The length of the CDR3 is 13 residues. In nucleotides, the CDR3 is TGTGCCAGGGATCTGGACAGTCAAGAGACCCAGTACTTC. Its translation: CARDLDSQETQYF.

This clonotype was observed a few times. CDR3 DNA sequence: TGCGCCAGCAGCCCTGGACAGGGGTACTACCAAGAGACCCAGTACTTC. Its translation is CASSPGQGYYQETQYF. V gene TRBV5-1 combines with J gene TRBJ2-5, with TRBD1 matching 9 bases. CDR1 SGHRS and CDR2 YFSETQ come from the germline V gene. The CDR3 spans 16 residues. Trimming took 4 bases from V and 0 from J; bases not matched to a gene: 7.

This clonotype turned up a few times. The gene calls are TRBV7-9 and TRBJ2-3; D is uncertain. Trimming removed 1 base at V and 5 bases at J, with 7 bases between. The CDR3 sequence is 13 residues long. CDR1 is SEHNR, CDR2 FQNEAQ, per germline (reference sequence). The CDR3 spells CASSLDPKDTQYF. CDR3 bases: TGTGCCAGCAGCTTAGATCCAAAAGATACGCAGTATTTT.

The chain links TRBV2 to TRBJ2-7; TRBD1 matches 7 bases. Germline-derived CDR1 and CDR2 are SNHLY and FYNNEI. V was pared by 5 bases and J by 1 base, with 8 bases of the junction left unmatched. The CDR3 consists of 15 residues. CDR3 in DNA: TGTGCCAGCAGTCTAGACAGGGTAGGATCCTACGAGCAGTACTTC. Encoded protein: CASSLDRVGSYEQYF.

CDR3 region: CASSISVRGDRGYEQYF. For the CDR3, the DNA is TGTGCCAGTAGTATTTCGGTCCGTGGGGACAGGGGCTACGAGCAGTACTTC. This chain joins TRBV19 and TRBJ2-7; 10 positions match TRBD1. CDR3 length equals 17 residues. Germline CDR1 is LNHDA and CDR2 is SQIVND (reference sequence). V lost 3 bases and J lost 3; bases outside the gene matches: 11.